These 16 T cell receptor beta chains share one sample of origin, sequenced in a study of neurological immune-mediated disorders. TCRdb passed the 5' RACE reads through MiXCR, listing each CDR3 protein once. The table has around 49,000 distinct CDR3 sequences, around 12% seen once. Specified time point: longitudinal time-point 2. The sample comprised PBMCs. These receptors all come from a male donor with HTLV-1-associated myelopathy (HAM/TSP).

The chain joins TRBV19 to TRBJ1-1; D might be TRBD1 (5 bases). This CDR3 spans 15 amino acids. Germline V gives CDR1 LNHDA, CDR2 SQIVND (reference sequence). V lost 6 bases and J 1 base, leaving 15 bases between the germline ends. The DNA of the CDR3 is TGTGCCAGTAGCCATACCGGGGCCACGAACACTGAAGCTTTCTTT. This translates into CASSHTGATNTEAFF.

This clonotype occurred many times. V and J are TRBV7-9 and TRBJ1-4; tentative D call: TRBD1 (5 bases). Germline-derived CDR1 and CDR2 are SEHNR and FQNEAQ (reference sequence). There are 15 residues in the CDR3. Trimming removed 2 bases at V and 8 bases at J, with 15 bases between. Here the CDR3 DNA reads TGTGCCAGCAGCTTACGCCGGGGGGGACGAGAAAAACTGTTTTTT. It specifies CASSLRRGGREKLFF.

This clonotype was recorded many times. The CDR3: CASSPSRDRWNGSPLHF. In DNA form, the CDR3 reads TGTGCCAGCAGCCCCTCCCGGGACAGGTGGAATGGTTCACCCCTCCACTTT. V is TRBV7-9 and J is TRBJ1-6, with TRBD1 matching 8 bases. Germline CDR1 SEHNR, CDR2 FQNEAQ (reference sequence). This CDR3 has 17 amino acids. Germline trimming cut 5 bases from V and 9 bases from J; bases unmatched to any gene: 15.

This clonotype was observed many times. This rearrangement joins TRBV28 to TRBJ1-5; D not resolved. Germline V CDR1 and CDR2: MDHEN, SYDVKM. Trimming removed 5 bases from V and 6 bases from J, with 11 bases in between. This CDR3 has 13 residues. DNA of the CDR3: TGTGCCAGCAGTAGATACAGTACTCAGCCCCAGCATTTT. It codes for CASSRYSTQPQHF.

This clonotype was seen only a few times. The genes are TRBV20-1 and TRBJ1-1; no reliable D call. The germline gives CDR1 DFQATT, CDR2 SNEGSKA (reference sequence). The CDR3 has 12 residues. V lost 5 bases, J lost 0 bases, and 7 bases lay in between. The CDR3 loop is CSAPSMNTEAFF. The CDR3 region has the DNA TGCAGTGCTCCTTCTATGAACACTGAAGCTTTCTTT.

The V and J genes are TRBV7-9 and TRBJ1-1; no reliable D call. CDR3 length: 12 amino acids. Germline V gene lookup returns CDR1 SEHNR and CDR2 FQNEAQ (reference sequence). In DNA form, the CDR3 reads TGTACAAGCAGCTTAGTACAGTCTGAAGCTTTCTTT. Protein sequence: CTSSLVQSEAFF.

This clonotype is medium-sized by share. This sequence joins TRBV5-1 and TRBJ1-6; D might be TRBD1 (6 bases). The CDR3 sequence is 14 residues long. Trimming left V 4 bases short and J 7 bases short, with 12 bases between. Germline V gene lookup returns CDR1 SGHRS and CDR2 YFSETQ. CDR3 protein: CASSVTGLNSPLHF. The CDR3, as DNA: TGCGCCAGCAGCGTCACAGGGCTCAATTCACCCCTCCACTTT.

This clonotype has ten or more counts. CDR3 DNA sequence: TGTGCCAGCACCCTCCATCCGTCCTATAATTCACCCCTCCACTTT. Its protein is CASTLHPSYNSPLHF. The chain couples TRBV7-2 to TRBJ1-6; D unclear. The CDR3 runs 15 residues. Deletions cut 7 bases from V and 1 base from J, with 11 bases between. Germline V CDR1 and CDR2: SGHTA, FQGNSA.

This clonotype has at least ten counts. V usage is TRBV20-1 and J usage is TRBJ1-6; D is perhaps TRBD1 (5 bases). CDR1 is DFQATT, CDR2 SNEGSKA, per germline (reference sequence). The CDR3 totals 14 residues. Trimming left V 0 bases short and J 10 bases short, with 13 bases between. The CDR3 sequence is CSARDRGAESPLHF. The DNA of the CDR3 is TGCAGTGCTAGAGATAGAGGGGCTGAGTCACCCCTCCACTTT.

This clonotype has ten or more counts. The CDR3 DNA sequence: TGTGCCAGCAGCTCTGGGACCTGGGATACGCAGTATTTT. It is translated as CASSSGTWDTQYF. The chain couples TRBV7-2 to TRBJ2-3; either TRBD1 or TRBD2 may supply D (5 bases each). Germline V lookup: CDR1 SGHTA, CDR2 FQGNSA. The CDR3 has 13 amino acids. Trimming took off 4 bases at V and 6 bases at J, with 11 bases between the two ends.

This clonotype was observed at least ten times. CDR3 in amino acids: CSAMADWTSGGPTDTQYF. CDR3 DNA sequence: TGCAGTGCTATGGCCGACTGGACTAGCGGGGGGCCCACAGATACGCAGTATTTT. This rearrangement joins TRBV20-1 to TRBJ2-3; 14 bases map to TRBD2. V was clipped by 4 bases and J by 2 bases; unmatched bases: 11. Germline values: CDR1 DFQATT, CDR2 SNEGSKA (reference sequence). This CDR3 has 18 residues.

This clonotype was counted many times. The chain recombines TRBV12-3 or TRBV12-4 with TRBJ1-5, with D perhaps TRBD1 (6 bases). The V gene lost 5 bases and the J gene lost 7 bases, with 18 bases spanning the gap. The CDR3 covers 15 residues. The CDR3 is CASSAGQLRTQPQHF. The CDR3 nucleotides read TGTGCCAGCAGTGCGGGACAACTAAGGACCCAGCCCCAGCATTTT.

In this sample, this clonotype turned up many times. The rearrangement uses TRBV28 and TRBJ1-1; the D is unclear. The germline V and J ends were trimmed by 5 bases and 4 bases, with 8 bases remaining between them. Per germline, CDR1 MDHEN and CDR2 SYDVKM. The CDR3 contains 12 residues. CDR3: CASSRQFTEAFF. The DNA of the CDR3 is TGTGCCAGCAGTCGCCAGTTCACTGAAGCTTTCTTT.

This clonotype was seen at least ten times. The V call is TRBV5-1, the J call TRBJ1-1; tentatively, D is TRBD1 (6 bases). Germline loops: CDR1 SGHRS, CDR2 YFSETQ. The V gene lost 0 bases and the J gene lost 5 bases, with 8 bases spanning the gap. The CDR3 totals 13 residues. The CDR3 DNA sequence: TGCGCCAGCAGCTTGGCCGGACAGACTGAAGCTTTCTTT. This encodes CASSLAGQTEAFF. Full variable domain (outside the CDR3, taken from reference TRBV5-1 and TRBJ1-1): KAGVTQTPRYLIKTRGQQVTLSCSPISGHRSVSWYQQTPGQGLQFLFEYFSETQRNKGNFPGRFSGRQFSNSRSEMNVSTLELGDSALYLCASSLAGQTEAFFGQGTRLTVV.

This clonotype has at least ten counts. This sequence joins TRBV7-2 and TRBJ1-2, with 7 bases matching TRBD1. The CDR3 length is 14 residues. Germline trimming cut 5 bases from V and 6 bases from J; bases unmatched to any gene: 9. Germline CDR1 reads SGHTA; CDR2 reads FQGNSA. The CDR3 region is CASSVHSQGDGYTF. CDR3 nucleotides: TGTGCCAGCAGCGTACATTCCCAGGGGGATGGCTACACCTTC.

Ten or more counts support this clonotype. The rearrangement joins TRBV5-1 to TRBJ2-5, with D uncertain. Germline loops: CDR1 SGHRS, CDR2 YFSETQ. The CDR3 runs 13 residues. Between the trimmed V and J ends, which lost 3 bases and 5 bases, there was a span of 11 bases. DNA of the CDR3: TGCGCCAGCAGCTCCCCAATTCCGGAGACCCAGTACTTC. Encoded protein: CASSSPIPETQYF.